This T cell receptor beta chain was captured in a study of T cell repertoires in cytomegalovirus infection. Study in general: Indications of both CMV infection and matching HLA type were provided by public TCR beta signatures. Study-wide results and caveats: There were HLA-C-restricted CMV-specific TCR beta clonotypes dominating the ex vivo response. Cumulative public TCR beta family frequency identified carriers of CMV plus the relevant HLA.

Ten or more counts support this clonotype. Its antigen is unidentified. After removal of 5 bases from V and 4 bases from J, the junction contained 3 bases not matched to a gene. The CDR3 is 13 amino acids. CDR1 and CDR2 from the germline V gene are SGHTA and FQGNSA. TCRdb reprocessed the reads with MiXCR, giving one entry per CDR3 protein. Counted here are some 200,000 distinct CDR3 sequences, roughly two fifths occurring once; the ten biggest clones make up approximately 60%. The gene calls are TRBV7-2 and TRBJ1-2; 8 nucleotides line up with TRBD1. The sequence came from a human donor in good health (CMV status not recorded). Some clones in this sample may be carry-over from other donors' samples. The input for sequencing was CD8+ T cells from cultured PBMCs, taken from culture after CMV antigen stimulation. CDR3 bases: TGTGCCAGCAGCCGGGACAGGCTCTATGGCTACACCTTC. Translating gives CASSRDRLYGYTF.